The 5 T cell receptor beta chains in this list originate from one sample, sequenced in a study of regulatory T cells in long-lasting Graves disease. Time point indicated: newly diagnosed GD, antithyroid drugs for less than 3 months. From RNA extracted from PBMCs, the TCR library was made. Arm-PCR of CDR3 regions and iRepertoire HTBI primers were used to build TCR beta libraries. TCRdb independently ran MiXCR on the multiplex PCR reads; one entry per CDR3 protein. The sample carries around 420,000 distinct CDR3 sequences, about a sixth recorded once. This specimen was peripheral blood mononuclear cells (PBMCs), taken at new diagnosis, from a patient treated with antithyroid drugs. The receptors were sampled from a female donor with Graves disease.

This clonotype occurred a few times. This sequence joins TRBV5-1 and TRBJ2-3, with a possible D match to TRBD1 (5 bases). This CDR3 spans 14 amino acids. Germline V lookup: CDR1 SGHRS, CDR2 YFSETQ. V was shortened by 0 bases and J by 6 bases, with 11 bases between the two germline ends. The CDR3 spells CASSLGGAGDTQYF. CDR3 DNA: TGCGCCAGCAGCTTGGGTGGCGCAGGGGATACGCAGTATTTT.

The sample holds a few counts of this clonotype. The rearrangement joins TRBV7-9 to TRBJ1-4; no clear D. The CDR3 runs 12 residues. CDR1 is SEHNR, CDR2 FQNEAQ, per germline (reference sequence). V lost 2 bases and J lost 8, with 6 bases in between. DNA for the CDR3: TGTGCCAGCAGCTTAACGATGGAAAAACTGTTTTTT. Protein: CASSLTMEKLFF. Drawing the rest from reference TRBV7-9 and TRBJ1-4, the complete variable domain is DTGVSQNPRHKITKRGQNVTFRCDPISEHNRLYWYRQTLGQGPEFLTYFQNEAQLEKSRLLSDRFSAERPKGSFSTLEIQRTEQGDSAMYLCASSLTMEKLFFGSGTQLSVL.

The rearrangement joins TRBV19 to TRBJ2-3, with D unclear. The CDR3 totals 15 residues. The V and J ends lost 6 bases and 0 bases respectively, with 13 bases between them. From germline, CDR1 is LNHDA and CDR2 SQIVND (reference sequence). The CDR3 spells CASSPRASSTDTQYF. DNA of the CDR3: TGTGCCAGTAGCCCCCGGGCGTCTAGCACAGATACGCAGTATTTT.

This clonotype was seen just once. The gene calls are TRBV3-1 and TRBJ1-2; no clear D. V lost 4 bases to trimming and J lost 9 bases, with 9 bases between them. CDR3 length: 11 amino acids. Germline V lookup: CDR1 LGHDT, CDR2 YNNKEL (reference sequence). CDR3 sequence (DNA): TGTGCCAGCAGCCCTAGTCGTCGCTACACCTTC. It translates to CASSPSRRYTF.

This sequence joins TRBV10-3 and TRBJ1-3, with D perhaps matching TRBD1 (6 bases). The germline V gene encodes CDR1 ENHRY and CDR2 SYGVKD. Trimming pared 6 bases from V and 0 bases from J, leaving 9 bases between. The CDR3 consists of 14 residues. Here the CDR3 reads CAIRTGNSGNTIYF. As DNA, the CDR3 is TGTGCCATCAGGACAGGCAACTCTGGAAACACCATATATTTT.